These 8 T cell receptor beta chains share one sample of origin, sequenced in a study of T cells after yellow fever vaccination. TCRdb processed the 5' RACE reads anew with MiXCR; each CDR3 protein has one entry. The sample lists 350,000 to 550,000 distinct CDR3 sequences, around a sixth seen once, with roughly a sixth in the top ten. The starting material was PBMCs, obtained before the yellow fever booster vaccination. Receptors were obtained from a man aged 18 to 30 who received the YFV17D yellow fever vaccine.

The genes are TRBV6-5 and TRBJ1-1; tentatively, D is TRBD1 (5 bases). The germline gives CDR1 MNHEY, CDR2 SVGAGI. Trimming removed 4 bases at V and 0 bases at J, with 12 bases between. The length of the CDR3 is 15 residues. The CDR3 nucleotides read TGTGCCAGCAGTTCTTTAAGGGGCATGAACACTGAAGCTTTCTTT. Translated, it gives CASSSLRGMNTEAFF.

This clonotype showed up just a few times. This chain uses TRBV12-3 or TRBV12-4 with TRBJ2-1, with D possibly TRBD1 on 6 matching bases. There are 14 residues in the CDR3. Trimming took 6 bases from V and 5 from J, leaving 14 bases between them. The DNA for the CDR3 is TGTGCCAGCAGGGACAGCCTTGGGAACAATGAGCAGTTCTTC. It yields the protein CASRDSLGNNEQFF.

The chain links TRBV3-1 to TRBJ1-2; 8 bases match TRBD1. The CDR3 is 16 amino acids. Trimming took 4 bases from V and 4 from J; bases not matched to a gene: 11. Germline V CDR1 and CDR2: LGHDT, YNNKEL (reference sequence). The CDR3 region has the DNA TGTGCCAGCAGCCCCTCCGGGACAGGTTACTTCTATGGCTACACCTTC. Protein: CASSPSGTGYFYGYTF.

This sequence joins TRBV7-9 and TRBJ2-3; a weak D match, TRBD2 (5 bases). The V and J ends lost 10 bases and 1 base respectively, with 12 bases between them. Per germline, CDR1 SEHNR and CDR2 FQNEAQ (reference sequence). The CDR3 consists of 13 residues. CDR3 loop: CATFGGGTDTQYF. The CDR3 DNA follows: TGTGCCACCTTTGGAGGCGGCACAGATACGCAGTATTTT.

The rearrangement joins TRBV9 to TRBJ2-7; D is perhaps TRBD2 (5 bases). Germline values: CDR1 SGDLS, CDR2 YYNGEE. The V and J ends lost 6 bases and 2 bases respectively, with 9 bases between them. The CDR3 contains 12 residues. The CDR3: CASNPGAYEQYV. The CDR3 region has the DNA TGTGCCAGCAACCCCGGGGCCTACGAGCAGTACGTC.

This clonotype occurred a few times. Here the CDR3 reads CASSKGDRDGQETQYF. The CDR3 DNA is TGTGCCAGCAGCAAGGGGGACAGGGACGGACAAGAGACCCAGTACTTC. The gene calls are TRBV21-1 and TRBJ2-5; TRBD1, the table's D call, was not compared with the DNA. TRBV21-1 is described as a pseudogene. CDR3 length: 16 amino acids.

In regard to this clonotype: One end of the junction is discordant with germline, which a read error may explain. CDR3 amino acids: CSVAKVIQDTQYF. The CDR3 region has the DNA TGCAGCGTTGCCAAGGTGATACAAGATACCCAGTACTTC. This rearrangement joins TRBV29-1 to TRBJ2-5; the D is unclear. Germline V gene sequence: CDR1 SQVTM, CDR2 ANQGSEA. This CDR3 spans 13 amino acids.

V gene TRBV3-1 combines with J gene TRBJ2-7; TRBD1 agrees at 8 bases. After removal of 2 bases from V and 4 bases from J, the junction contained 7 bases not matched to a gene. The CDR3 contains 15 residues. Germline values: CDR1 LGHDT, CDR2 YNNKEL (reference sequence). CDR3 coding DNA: TGTGCCAGCAGCCAACGTCAGGGGGCTCTTTACGAGCAGTACTTC. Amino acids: CASSQRQGALYEQYF.